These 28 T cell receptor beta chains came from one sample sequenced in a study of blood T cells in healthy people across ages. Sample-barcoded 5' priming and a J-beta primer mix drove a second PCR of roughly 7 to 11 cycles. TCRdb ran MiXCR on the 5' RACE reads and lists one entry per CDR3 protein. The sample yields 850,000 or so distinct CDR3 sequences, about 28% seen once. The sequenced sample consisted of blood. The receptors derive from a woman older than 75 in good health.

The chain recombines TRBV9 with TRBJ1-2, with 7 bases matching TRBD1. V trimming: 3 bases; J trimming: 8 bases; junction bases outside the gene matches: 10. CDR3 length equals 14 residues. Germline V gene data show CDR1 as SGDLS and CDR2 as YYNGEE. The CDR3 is CASSGATGDGGYTF. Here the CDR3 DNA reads TGTGCCAGCAGCGGAGCTACAGGGGATGGAGGCTACACCTTC.

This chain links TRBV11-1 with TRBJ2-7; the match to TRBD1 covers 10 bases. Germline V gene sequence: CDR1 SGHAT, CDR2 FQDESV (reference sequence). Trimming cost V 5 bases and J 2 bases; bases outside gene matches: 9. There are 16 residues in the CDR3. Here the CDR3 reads CASSIQPGQGTYEQYF. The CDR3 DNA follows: TGTGCCAGCAGCATACAACCGGGACAGGGGACCTACGAGCAGTACTTC. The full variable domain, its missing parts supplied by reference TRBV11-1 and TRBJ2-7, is EAEVAQSPRYKITEKSQAVAFWCDPISGHATLYWYRQILGQGPELLVQFQDESVVDDSQLPKDRFSAERLKGVDSTLKIQPAELGDSAMYLCASSIQPGQGTYEQYFGPGTRLTVT.

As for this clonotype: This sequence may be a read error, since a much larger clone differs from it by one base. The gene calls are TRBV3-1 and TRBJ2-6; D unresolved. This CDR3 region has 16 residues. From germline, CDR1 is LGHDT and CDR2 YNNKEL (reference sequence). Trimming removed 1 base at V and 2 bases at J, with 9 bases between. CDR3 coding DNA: TGTGCCAGCAGCCAAGTACAGAGGCCTGGGGCCAACGTCCTGACTTTC. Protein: CASSQVQRPGANVLTF.

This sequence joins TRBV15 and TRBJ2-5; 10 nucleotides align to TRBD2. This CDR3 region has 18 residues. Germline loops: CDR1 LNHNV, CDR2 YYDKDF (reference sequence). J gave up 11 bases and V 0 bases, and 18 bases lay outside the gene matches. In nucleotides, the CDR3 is TGTGCCACCAGCAGAGATCGGGCAGCGGGGGGGCAACGGAATGAGCAGTACTTC. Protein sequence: CATSRDRAAGGQRNEQYF.

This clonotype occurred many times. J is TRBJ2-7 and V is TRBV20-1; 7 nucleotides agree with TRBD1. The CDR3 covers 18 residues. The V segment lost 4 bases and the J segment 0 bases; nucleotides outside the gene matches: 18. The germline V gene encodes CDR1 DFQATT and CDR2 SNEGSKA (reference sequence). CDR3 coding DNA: TGCAGTGCTACAACTCGGACAGGTTCTCTCCTTAGCTCCTACGAGCAGTACTTC. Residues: CSATTRTGSLLSSYEQYF.

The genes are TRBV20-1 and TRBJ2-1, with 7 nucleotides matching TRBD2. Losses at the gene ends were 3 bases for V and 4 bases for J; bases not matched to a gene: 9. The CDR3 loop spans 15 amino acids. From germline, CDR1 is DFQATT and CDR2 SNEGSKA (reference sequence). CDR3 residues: CSARSGLGPYNEQFF. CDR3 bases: TGCAGTGCTAGGTCCGGACTAGGGCCATACAATGAGCAGTTCTTC.

The DNA for the CDR3 is TGTGCCAGCAGCTCCCGGACAGGGGCCAGCTCCTATAATTCACCCCTCCACTTT. Encoded protein: CASSSRTGASSYNSPLHF. The V call is TRBV7-9, the J call TRBJ1-6; 9 positions match TRBD1. The CDR3 consists of 18 residues. CDR1 SEHNR and CDR2 FQNEAQ come from the germline V gene (reference sequence). With V trimmed by 4 bases and J by 0 bases, 7 bases remained unmatched. The full variable domain, its missing parts supplied by reference TRBV7-9 and TRBJ1-6, is DTGVSQNPRHKITKRGQNVTFRCDPISEHNRLYWYRQTLGQGPEFLTYFQNEAQLEKSRLLSDRFSAERPKGSFSTLEIQRTEQGDSAMYLCASSSRTGASSYNSPLHFGNGTRLTVT.

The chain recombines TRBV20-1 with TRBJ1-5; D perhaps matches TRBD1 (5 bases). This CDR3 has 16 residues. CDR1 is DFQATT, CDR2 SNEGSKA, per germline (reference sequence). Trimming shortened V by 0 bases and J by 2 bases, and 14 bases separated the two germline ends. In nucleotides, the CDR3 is TGCAGTGCTAGAGACGGCGGGGGAACGGGCAATCAGCCCCAGCATTTT. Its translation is CSARDGGGTGNQPQHF.

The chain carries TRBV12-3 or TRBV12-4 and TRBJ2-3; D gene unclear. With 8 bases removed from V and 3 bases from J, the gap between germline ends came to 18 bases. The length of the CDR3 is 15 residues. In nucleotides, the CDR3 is TGTGCCAGCGGACCAAGGGAAAGGACGACAGATACGCAGTATTTT. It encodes CASGPRERTTDTQYF.

CDR3 sequence reads: CASSLPLVAGGHNEQFF. The CDR3 DNA follows: TGTGCCAGCAGCCTTCCTTTGGTGGCGGGGGGCCACAATGAGCAGTTCTTC. The chain recombines TRBV11-3 with TRBJ2-1; 8 bases match TRBD2. The CDR3 runs 17 residues. Germline V lookup: CDR1 SGHNT, CDR2 YENEEA. V was pared by 5 bases and J by 5 bases, with 14 bases of the junction left unmatched.

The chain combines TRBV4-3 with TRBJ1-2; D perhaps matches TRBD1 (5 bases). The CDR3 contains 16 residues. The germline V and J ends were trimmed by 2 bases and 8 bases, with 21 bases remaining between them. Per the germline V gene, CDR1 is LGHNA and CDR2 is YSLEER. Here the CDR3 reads CASSQQSGPQGGGYTF. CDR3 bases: TGCGCCAGCAGCCAACAGTCCGGGCCCCAGGGCGGGGGCTACACCTTC.

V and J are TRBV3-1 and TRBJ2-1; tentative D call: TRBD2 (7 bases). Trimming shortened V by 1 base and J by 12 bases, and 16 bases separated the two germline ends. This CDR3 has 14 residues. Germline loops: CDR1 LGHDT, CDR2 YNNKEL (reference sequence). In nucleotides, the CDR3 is TGTGCCAGCAGCCAAGGACTAGCTTCAGGGGCGCAGTTCTTC. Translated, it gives CASSQGLASGAQFF.

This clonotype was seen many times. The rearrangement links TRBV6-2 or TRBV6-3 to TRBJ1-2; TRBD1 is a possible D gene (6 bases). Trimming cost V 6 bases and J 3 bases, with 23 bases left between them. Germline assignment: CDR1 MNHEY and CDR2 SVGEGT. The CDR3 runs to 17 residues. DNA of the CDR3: TGTGCCAGCAGCACTCCCCAACGGGGGGGCAGGGACTATGGCTACACCTTC. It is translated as CASSTPQRGGRDYGYTF.

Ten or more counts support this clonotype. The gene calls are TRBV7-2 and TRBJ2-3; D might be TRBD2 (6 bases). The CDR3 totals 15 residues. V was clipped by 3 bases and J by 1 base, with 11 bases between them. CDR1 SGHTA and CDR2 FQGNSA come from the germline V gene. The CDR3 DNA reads TGTGCCAGCAGCTTCGCCCAGCGGGGCACAGATACGCAGTATTTT. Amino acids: CASSFAQRGTDTQYF.

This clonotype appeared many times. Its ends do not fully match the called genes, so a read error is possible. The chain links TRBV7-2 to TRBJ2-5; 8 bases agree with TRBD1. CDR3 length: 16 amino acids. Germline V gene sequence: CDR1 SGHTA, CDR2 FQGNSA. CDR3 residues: CASSLAAQGARETQYF. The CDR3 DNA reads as TGTGCCAGCAGCCTAGCTGCGCAGGGGGCGCGGGAGACCCAGTACTTC.

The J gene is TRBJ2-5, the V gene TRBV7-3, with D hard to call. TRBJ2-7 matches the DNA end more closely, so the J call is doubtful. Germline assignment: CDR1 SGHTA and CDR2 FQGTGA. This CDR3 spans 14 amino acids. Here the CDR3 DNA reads TGTGCCAGCAGCTTAAAGTTTGGGCCTTACGAGCAGTACTTC. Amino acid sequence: CASSLKFGPYEQYF.

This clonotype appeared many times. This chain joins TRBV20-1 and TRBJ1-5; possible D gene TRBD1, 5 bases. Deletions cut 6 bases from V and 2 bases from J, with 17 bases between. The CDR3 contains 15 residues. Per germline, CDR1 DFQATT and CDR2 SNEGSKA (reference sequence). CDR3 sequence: CSARTDAGGNQPQHF. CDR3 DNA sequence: TGCAGTGCCCGGACTGATGCGGGGGGCAATCAGCCCCAGCATTTT.

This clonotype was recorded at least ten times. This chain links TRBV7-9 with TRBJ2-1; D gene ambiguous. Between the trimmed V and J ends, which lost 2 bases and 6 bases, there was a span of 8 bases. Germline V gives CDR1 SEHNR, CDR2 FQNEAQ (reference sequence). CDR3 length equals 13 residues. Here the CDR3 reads CASSLTAINEQFF. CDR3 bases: TGTGCCAGCAGCTTAACGGCCATCAATGAGCAGTTCTTC.

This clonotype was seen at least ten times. DNA for the CDR3: TGTGCCAGCAGCAGATCGACTAGCGGGGGGGCAGACCATGGGGCAGATACGCAGTATTTT. Protein product: CASSRSTSGGADHGADTQYF. The chain has TRBV7-2 and TRBJ2-3; TRBD2 matches 14 bases. Germline CDR1 is SGHTA and CDR2 is FQGNSA. CDR3 length: 20 residues. The V and J ends lost 5 bases and 4 bases, in that order; junction bases with no gene match: 17.

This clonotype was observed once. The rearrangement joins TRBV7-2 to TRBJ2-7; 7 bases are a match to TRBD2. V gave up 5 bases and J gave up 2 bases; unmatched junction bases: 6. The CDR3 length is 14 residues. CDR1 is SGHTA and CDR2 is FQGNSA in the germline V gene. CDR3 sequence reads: CASSPQRGAYEQYF. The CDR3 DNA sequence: TGTGCCAGCAGCCCACAGCGGGGCGCCTACGAGCAGTACTTC.

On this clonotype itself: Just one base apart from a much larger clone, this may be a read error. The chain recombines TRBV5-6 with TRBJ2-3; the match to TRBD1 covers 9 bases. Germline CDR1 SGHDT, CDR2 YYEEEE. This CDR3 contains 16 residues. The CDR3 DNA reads TGTGTCAGCAGCCCCGCGGGACAGGGATATGGAGATACGCAGTATTTT. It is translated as CVSSPAGQGYGDTQYF.

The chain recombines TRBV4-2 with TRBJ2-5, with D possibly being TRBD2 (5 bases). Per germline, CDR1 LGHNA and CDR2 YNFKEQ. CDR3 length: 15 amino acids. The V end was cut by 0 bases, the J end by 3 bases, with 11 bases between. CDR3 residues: CASSQDSTGKETQYF. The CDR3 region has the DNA TGTGCCAGCAGCCAAGACTCGACGGGAAAAGAGACCCAGTACTTC.

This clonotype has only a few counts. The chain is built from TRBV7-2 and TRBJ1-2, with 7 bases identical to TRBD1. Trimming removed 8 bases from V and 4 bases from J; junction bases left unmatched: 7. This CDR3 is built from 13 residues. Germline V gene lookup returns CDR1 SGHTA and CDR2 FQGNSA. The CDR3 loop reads CASGVDRSYGYTF. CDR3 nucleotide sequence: TGTGCCAGCGGGGTGGACAGGAGCTATGGCTACACCTTC.

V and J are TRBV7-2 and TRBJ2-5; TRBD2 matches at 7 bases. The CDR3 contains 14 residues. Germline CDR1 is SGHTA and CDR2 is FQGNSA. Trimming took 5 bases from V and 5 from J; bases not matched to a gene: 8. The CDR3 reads CASSLSGEHETQYF. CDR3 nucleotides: TGTGCCAGCAGCCTAAGCGGGGAGCACGAGACCCAGTACTTC.

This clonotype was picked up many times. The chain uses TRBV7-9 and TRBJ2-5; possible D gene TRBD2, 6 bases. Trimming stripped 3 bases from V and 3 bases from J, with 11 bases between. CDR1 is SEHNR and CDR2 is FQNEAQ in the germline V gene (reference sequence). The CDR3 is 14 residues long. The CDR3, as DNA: TGTGCCAGCAGCTTCACGGGCGGGGAAGAGACCCAGTACTTC. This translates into CASSFTGGEETQYF.

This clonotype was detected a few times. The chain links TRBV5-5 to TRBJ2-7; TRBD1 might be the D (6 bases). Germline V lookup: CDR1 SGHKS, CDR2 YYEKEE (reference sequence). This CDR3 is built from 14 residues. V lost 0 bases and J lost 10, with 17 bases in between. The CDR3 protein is CASSLGWGQEAQYF. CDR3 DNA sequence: TGTGCCAGCAGCTTGGGGTGGGGGCAAGAGGCCCAGTACTTC.

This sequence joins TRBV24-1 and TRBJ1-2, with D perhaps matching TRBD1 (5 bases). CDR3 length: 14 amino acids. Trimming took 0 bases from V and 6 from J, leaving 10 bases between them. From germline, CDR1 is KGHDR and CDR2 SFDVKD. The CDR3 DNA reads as TGTGCCACCAGTGATTTGGGAGGGACGGATGGCTACACCTTC. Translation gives CATSDLGGTDGYTF.

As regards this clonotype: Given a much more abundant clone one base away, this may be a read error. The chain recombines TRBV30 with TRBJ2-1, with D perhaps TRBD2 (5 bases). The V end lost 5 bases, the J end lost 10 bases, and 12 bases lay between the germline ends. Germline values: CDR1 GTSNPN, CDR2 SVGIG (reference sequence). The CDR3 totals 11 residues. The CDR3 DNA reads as TGTGCCTGGTCCACGAGCGGCGAGCAGTTCTTC. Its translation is CAWSTSGEQFF.